The 6 T cell receptor beta chains below were found in one sample sequenced in a study of patients and donors after allogeneic stem cell transplantation. TCRdb reanalysed the RT-PCR reads using MiXCR and keeps one entry per CDR3 protein. The table shows tens of thousands of distinct CDR3 sequences, with under 7.5% occurring only once. Material: blood, either unsorted or a sorted T cell fraction (not recorded which). These receptors were obtained from a human donor who was either an allogeneic HSCT recipient or a stem cell or donor lymphocyte infusion donor (not recorded which). It is not recorded whose cells these are; they may come from a transplant donor.

In this sample, this clonotype turned up a few times. The V gene is TRBV19, the J gene TRBJ2-5; D gene uncertain. The V and J ends lost 5 bases and 0 bases respectively, with 13 bases between them. This CDR3 contains 15 residues. The germline gives CDR1 LNHDA, CDR2 SQIVND (reference sequence). The CDR3 region is CASSPLGRYQETQYF. CDR3 coding DNA: TGTGCCAGTAGTCCCCTAGGCCGGTACCAAGAGACCCAGTACTTC.

As concerns this clonotype: A read error may be the cause here, since a much bigger clone is one base away. The conserved closing phenylalanine or tryptophan is absent in this CDR3, likely reflecting a read error. The gene calls are TRBV27 and TRBJ1-5; D is perhaps TRBD1 (6 bases). V lost 6 bases, J lost 3 bases, and 12 bases lay in between. CDR1 is MNHEY and CDR2 is SMNVEV in the germline V gene (reference sequence). There are 14 residues in the CDR3. The CDR3 DNA sequence: TGTGCCAGCAGCCAAGGACAGCCCAATCAGCCCCAGCATGTT. This gives the protein CASSQGQPNQPQHV.

In this sample, this clonotype turned up a few times. The chain employs TRBV25-1 and TRBJ2-3; tentatively, D is TRBD1 (7 bases). The CDR3 sequence is 13 residues long. Trimming removed 8 bases from V and 4 bases from J, with 13 bases in between. The germline gives CDR1 MGHDK, CDR2 SYGVNS. The CDR3 region has the DNA TGTGCCAGCCGGCAGGGGGGCCCAGATACGCAGTATTTT. This sequence encodes CASRQGGPDTQYF.

The chain uses TRBV4-2 and TRBJ2-5, with 12 bases fitting TRBD2. CDR1 and CDR2 (germline): LGHNA, YNFKEQ. V lost 2 bases and J lost 4; bases outside the gene matches: 17. This CDR3 region has 20 residues. The DNA of the CDR3 is TGTGCCAGCAGCCAACACCTAGGGGGGAGACCTAGCGGGAGGGCAGAGACCCAGTACTTC. The encoded protein is CASSQHLGGRPSGRAETQYF.

This chain connects TRBV6-5 to TRBJ2-2, with D possibly being TRBD1 (5 bases). The germline CDR1 and CDR2 sequences are MNHEY and SVGAGI. V lost 8 bases and J 3 bases, leaving 13 bases between the germline ends. This CDR3 is 14 amino acids long. This CDR3 reads CASGSTGDTGELFF. CDR3 coding DNA: TGTGCCAGCGGCAGCACAGGAGACACCGGGGAGCTGTTTTTT.

In its sample, this clonotype was seen a few times. The chain employs TRBV28 and TRBJ1-2; D not certain. Trimming removed 10 bases from V and 1 base from J, with 13 bases in between. The CDR3 sequence is 13 residues long. Germline V gene lookup returns CDR1 MDHEN and CDR2 SYDVKM. CDR3 sequence (DNA): TGTGCCACCAAAACGCCCGTTAACTATGGCTACACCTTC. Amino acid sequence: CATKTPVNYGYTF.